This is a list of T cell receptor beta chains from one sample in a study of T-cell reconstitution after alpha-beta-depleted transplantation in children. TCRdb fed the PCR reads into MiXCR, producing one record per CDR3 protein. The table lists 190,000 or so distinct CDR3 sequences, about 14% of them singletons, with about 13% in the top ten. Sample: PBMCs from the stem cell graft donor, taken from the stem cell graft. The receptor source for this set is a human donor who donated a stem cell graft to a child with acute lymphoblastic leukemia. Both conserved end residues are trimmed from each CDR3. Fields, in order: J gene, CDR3 length, V gene, D gene, CDR3 protein. A D gene is named only where the DNA matches it firmly.

TRBJ1-4	14	TRBV15	TRBD1	ATSRPRGTTNEKLF
TRBJ2-5	9	TRBV20-1	.	SATSRGTQY
TRBJ2-3	15	TRBV5-1	TRBD2	ASSLRVSAPGRGAQY
TRBJ2-1	9	TRBV20-1	TRBD2	RAGGYDEQF
TRBJ2-1	12	TRBV11-2	TRBD2	ASSGSSGLNEQF
TRBJ2-1	12	TRBV6-5	TRBD1	ASSYSGQGGEQF
TRBJ1-1	12	TRBV7-9	TRBD1	ASSGTGYGTEAF
TRBJ1-1	12	TRBV5-4	.	ASSSIVDSIEAF
TRBJ1-2	12	TRBV18	.	ASSPEIDHYGYT
TRBJ2-7	12	TRBV5-1	.	ASRGLLSSYEQY
TRBJ1-2	12	TRBV7-9	TRBD1	ASSHLGTVNGYT
TRBJ2-1	13	TRBV29-1	.	SVPTRGSSYNEQF
TRBJ1-1	9	TRBV10-3	.	AISRGTEAF